The text below deals with one TCR beta chain. The germline gives CDR1 SNHLY, CDR2 FYNNEI. The J segment lost 2 bases and the V segment lost 6 bases, leaving 8 bases of the junction unmatched. The CDR3 runs to 15 residues. As handled by the study authors: Amplification from reference gene primers served as the basis for estimated nucleated cell counts. Clones were sequenced by immunoSEQ multiplex PCR, and TCRdb holds only the in-frame ones, with some missing. V, J and clone size derive from that table, while D and trimming were established from the DNA sequence. The table shows 250,000 to 300,000 clones, with 80% to 90% occurring only once. The data are from a study of blood T cell repertoires in COVID-19. Study as a whole: Acute-phase and convalescent COVID-19 samples originated in the United States, Italy and Spain. The analysed material was cDNA or gDNA that came from T cells, B-cell-depleted T cells, or PBMCs.

The source material was peripheral blood. The chain couples TRBV2 to TRBJ2-7; the match to TRBD2 covers 9 bases. The TCR sequence derives from a woman between 40 and 55 years old who had recovered from COVID-19. This chain's CDR3 is CASRALAGKTYEQYF. CDR3 sequence (DNA): TGTGCCAGCAGGGCGCTAGCGGGGAAAACCTACGAGCAGTACTTC.